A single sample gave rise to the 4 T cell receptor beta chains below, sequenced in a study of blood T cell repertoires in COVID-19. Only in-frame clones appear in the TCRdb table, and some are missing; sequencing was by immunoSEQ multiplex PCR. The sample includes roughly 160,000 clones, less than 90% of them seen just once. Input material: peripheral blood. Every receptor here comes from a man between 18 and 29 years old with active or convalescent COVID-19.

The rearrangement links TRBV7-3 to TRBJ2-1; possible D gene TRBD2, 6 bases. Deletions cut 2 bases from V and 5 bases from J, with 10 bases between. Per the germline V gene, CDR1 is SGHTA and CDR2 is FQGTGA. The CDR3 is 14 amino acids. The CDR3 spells CASSLAGRNNEQFF. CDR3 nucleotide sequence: TGTGCCAGCAGCTTAGCGGGACGGAACAATGAGCAGTTCTTC.

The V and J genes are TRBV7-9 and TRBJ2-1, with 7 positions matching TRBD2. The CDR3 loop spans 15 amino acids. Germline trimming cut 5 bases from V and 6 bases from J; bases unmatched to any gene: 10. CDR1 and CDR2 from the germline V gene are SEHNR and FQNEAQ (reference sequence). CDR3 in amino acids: CASSPRSGKGNEQFF. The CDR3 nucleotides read TGTGCCAGCAGCCCTCGAAGCGGGAAGGGCAATGAGCAGTTCTTC.

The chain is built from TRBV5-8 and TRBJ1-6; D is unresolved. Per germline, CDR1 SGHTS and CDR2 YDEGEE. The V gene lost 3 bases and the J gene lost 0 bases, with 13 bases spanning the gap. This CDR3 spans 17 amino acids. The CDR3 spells CASSSFVGSSYNSPLHF. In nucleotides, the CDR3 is TGTGCCAGCAGCTCCTTCGTAGGGAGCTCCTATAATTCACCCCTCCACTTT.

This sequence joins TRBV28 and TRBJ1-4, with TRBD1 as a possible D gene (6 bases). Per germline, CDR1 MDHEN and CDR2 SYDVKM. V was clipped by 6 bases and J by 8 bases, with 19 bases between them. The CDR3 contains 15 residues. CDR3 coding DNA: TGTGCCAGCAGCCTCACAGGGCCAGGTACGGAAAAACTGTTTTTT. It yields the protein CASSLTGPGTEKLFF.